This T cell receptor (beta chain) was identified during a study of cytomegalovirus exposure and HLA in healthy donors. This PCR relied on a set of 60 Vbeta primers and 13 Jbeta primers. TCRdb's copy holds only in-frame clones and misses some; the assay was immunoSEQ multiplex PCR. Among about 130,000 clones listed, roughly 79% were seen once. Sequencing was done on a sample of PBMCs. The source of this sequence is a woman in her forties or fifties in good health and CMV-seronegative.

The CDR3 DNA reads as TGTGCCAGCAGTAAACAGGGGTATTCGTACGAGCAGTACTTC. Translating it yields CASSKQGYSYEQYF. V is TRBV27 and J is TRBJ2-7, with TRBD1 matching 7 bases. The J segment lost 4 bases and the V segment lost 5 bases, leaving 8 bases of the junction unmatched. Germline loops: CDR1 MNHEY, CDR2 SMNVEV (reference sequence). The CDR3 loop spans 14 amino acids.